This T cell receptor (beta chain) was profiled in a study of human T cells and chemical hapten exposure. During construction of the library, unique molecular identifiers were attached to individual cDNA molecules for quantitative, reproducible TCR counting. TCRdb called the RACE reads again in MiXCR, with one record for every CDR3 protein. The table records over 100,000 distinct CDR3 sequences, about 11% of them present only once. The time point was: patch test 3, about 24 weeks after DPC sensitization. As to treatment: therapeutic diphenylcyclopropenone sensitization with weekly scalp DPC. For this clonotype: Its specificity is unknown.

The CDR3 totals 14 residues. CDR1 and CDR2 (germline): MDHEN, SYDVKM. Trimming pared 3 bases from V and 1 base from J, leaving 7 bases between. Study-wide results and caveats: Expanded TCR counts at PT1 were positively correlated with the patch test score. The study found expanded TCRs formed significantly more large CDR3 similarity clusters than controls.

The source of this sequence is a woman aged 50 to 65 with alopecia areata. Some clones in this sample may be carry-over from other donors' samples. This material consisted of whole blood, taken in connection with sensitization to the hapten diphenylcyclopropenone (DPC). The chain combines TRBV28 with TRBJ1-5, with D hard to call. CDR3 residues: CASSFRLSNQPQHF. Written as DNA, the CDR3 is TGTGCCAGCAGTTTCAGGCTGAGCAATCAGCCCCAGCATTTT.